This TCR beta chain derives from a study of CD8+ T cells in alopecia areata. As for the study in general: Treated patients were given 5 to 10 mg oral tofacitinib twice daily.

Following extraction, RNA underwent reverse transcription to cDNA, which served as the sequencing template. Using immunoSEQ multiplex PCR, the repertoire was profiled, and TCRdb retains in-frame clones only, with some absent. Counted here are 90,000 to 130,000 clones, approximately 54% occurring once; the ten biggest clones make up 12%. As for treatment: oral pan-JAK inhibitor, 5-10 mg twice daily. Lesional scalp punch biopsies and peripheral blood came from alopecia areata patients. Sorting from PBMCs produced CD4+ and CD8+ T cells. The CDR3 sequence is 13 residues long. Trimming took off 0 bases at V and 8 bases at J, with 10 bases between the two ends. The germline gives CDR1 LGHNA, CDR2 YNFKEQ.

This receptor was identified in a human donor with alopecia areata. The sample here was CD8+ T cells sorted from blood, taken at week 24, from a patient treated with tofacitinib. This sequence joins TRBV4-2 and TRBJ1-2; the D is unclear. CDR3 sequence (DNA): TGTGCCAGCAGCCAAGAGAATCGGGAAGGCTACACCTTC. Translated, it gives CASSQENREGYTF.